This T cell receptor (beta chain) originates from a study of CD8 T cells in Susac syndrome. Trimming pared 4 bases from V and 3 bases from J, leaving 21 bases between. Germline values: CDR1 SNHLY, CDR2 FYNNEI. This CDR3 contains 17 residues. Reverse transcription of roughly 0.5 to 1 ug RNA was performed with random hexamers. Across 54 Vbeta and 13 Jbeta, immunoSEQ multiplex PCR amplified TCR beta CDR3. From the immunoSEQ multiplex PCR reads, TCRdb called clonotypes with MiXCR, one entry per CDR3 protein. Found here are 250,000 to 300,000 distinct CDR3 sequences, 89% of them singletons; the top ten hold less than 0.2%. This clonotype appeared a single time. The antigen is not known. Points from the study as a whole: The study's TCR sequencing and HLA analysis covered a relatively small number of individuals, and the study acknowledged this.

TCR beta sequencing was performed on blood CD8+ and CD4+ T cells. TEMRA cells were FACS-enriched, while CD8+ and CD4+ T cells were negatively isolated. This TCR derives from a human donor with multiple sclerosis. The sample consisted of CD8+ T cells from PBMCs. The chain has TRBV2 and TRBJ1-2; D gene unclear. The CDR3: CASSGHDTRRLDYGYTF. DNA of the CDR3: TGTGCCAGCAGTGGCCACGACACCCGCCGTTTGGACTATGGCTACACCTTC. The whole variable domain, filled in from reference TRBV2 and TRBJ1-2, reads EPEVTQTPSHQVTQMGQEVILRCVPISNHLYFYWYRQILGQKVEFLVSFYNNEISEKSEIFDDQFSVERPDGSNFTLKIRSTKLEDSAMYFCASSGHDTRRLDYGYTFGSGTRLTVV.